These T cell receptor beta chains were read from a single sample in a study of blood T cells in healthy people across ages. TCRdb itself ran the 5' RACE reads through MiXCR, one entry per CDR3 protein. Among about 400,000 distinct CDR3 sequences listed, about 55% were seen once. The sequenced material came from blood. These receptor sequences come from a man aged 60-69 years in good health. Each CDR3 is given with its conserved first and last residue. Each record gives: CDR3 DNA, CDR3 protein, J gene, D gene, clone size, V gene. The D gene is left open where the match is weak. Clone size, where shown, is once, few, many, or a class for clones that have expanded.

CDR3nt: TGTGCCAGCAGCGTAACAGGGAGCAATGAGCAGTTCTTC
CDR3aa: CASSVTGSNEQFF
j_gene: TRBJ2-1
d_gene: -
abundance: -
v_gene: TRBV7-3

CDR3nt: TGCAGCGTTGAAAGCACAGGGTACGAGCAGTACTTC
CDR3aa: CSVESTGYEQYF
j_gene: TRBJ2-7
d_gene: -
abundance: -
v_gene: TRBV29-1

CDR3nt: TGCAGTGCTAGAGGAGAGACGGGGACCTACGAGCAGTACTTC
CDR3aa: CSARGETGTYEQYF
j_gene: TRBJ2-7
d_gene: -
abundance: -
v_gene: TRBV20-1

CDR3nt: TGCAGTGCTACAACTCCCAGGGTGGACTACGAGCAGTACTTC
CDR3aa: CSATTPRVDYEQYF
j_gene: TRBJ2-7
d_gene: -
abundance: few
v_gene: TRBV20-1

CDR3nt: TGCGCCAGCAGCTCCCGGCGGGGGGGCCGAATTAATGAGCAGTTCTTC
CDR3aa: CASSSRRGGRINEQFF
j_gene: TRBJ2-1
d_gene: TRBD2
abundance: -
v_gene: TRBV5-1

CDR3nt: TGCGCCAGCAGCCAGACGGACAGGGAGGATGGTGAAAAACTGTTTTTT
CDR3aa: CASSQTDREDGEKLFF
j_gene: TRBJ1-4
d_gene: TRBD1
abundance: -
v_gene: TRBV4-3

CDR3nt: TGCGCCAGCAGCTGGGGACTAGCGGGGGGGATCCAAGAGACCCAGTACTTC
CDR3aa: CASSWGLAGGIQETQYF
j_gene: TRBJ2-5
d_gene: TRBD2
abundance: -
v_gene: TRBV5-1

CDR3nt: TGCAGTGCTAGGGCGGGGGGGCGATACGATGAGCAGTACTTC
CDR3aa: CSARAGGRYDEQYF
j_gene: TRBJ2-5
d_gene: TRBD2
abundance: -
v_gene: TRBV20-1

CDR3nt: TGCAGCGGTGATCCGGTTATTACTGAGCAGTTCTTC
CDR3aa: CSGDPVITEQFF
j_gene: TRBJ2-1
d_gene: -
abundance: -
v_gene: TRBV29-1

CDR3nt: TGTGCCAGCAGTCCAACCCTCGGGACTAGCGGGGATCTTAGCACAGATACGCAGTATTTT
CDR3aa: CASSPTLGTSGDLSTDTQYF
j_gene: TRBJ2-3
d_gene: TRBD2
abundance: many
v_gene: TRBV12-3/TRBV12-4

CDR3nt: TGTGCCTGGAGTGGGACTCTGGTAGCCAAAAACATTCAGTACTTC
CDR3aa: CAWSGTLVAKNIQYF
j_gene: TRBJ2-4
d_gene: -
abundance: -
v_gene: TRBV30

CDR3nt: TGTGCCATCAATAGATTGGGGGGCGCGGTCCACGAGCAGTACTTC
CDR3aa: CAINRLGGAVHEQYF
j_gene: TRBJ2-7
d_gene: -
abundance: many
v_gene: TRBV10-3

CDR3nt: TGCAGTGCTAGAGATGGGTCGGGACTAGCTGTCGAGCAGTACTTC
CDR3aa: CSARDGSGLAVEQYF
j_gene: TRBJ2-7
d_gene: TRBD2
abundance: -
v_gene: TRBV20-1

CDR3nt: TGTGCCATCAGTGTGGGAGGAAATGACAATGAGCAGTTCTTC
CDR3aa: CAISVGGNDNEQFF
j_gene: TRBJ2-1
d_gene: -
abundance: -
v_gene: TRBV10-3

CDR3nt: TGCAGCGTTGAAAGGGGACGGATGAACACTGAAGCTTTCTTT
CDR3aa: CSVERGRMNTEAFF
j_gene: TRBJ1-1
d_gene: -
abundance: -
v_gene: TRBV29-1

CDR3nt: TGCAGCGTTGAAAACAGGGCAGCTGAAGAGACCCAGTACTTC
CDR3aa: CSVENRAAEETQYF
j_gene: TRBJ2-5
d_gene: -
abundance: few
v_gene: TRBV29-1

CDR3nt: TGCGCCAGCAGCGTGGAACCAGGGCCAGAGACCCAGTACTTC
CDR3aa: CASSVEPGPETQYF
j_gene: TRBJ2-5
d_gene: -
abundance: -
v_gene: TRBV5-1

CDR3nt: TGTGCCAGCAGCCGGGCCGGGACAGGGAGAGGCGGGGAGCTGTTTTTT
CDR3aa: CASSRAGTGRGGELFF
j_gene: TRBJ2-2
d_gene: TRBD1
abundance: -
v_gene: TRBV5-6

CDR3nt: TGTGCCACCCGGATTCACAGGGAGTACGAGCAGTACTTC
CDR3aa: CATRIHREYEQYF
j_gene: TRBJ2-7
d_gene: -
abundance: -
v_gene: TRBV24-1

CDR3nt: TGCGCCAGCAGCTTCTCGAGCTCCTACGAGCAGTACTTC
CDR3aa: CASSFSSSYEQYF
j_gene: TRBJ2-7
d_gene: -
abundance: -
v_gene: TRBV5-1

CDR3nt: TGCAGTGCTAGAGACGCCAGGGGGCTCGATGAAGCTTTCTTT
CDR3aa: CSARDARGLDEAFF
j_gene: TRBJ1-1
d_gene: TRBD1
abundance: -
v_gene: TRBV20-1

CDR3nt: TGCAGTGGAGAAGGGGGGCAAGACTATGGCTACACCTTC
CDR3aa: CSGEGGQDYGYTF
j_gene: TRBJ1-2
d_gene: -
abundance: -
v_gene: TRBV20-1

CDR3nt: TGCAGTGCTCGGCTGGGGCCAGAGTACTTC
CDR3aa: CSARLGPEYF
j_gene: TRBJ2-4
d_gene: -
abundance: once
v_gene: TRBV20-1

CDR3nt: TGTGCCAGCAGCCGGGTAAGCGGGACACAAGAGACCCAGTACTTC
CDR3aa: CASSRVSGTQETQYF
j_gene: TRBJ2-5
d_gene: -
abundance: many
v_gene: TRBV4-2

CDR3nt: TGTGCCAGCAGGGACAGGGAAGTAGGTGAAGCTTTCTTT
CDR3aa: CASRDREVGEAFF
j_gene: TRBJ1-1
d_gene: TRBD1
abundance: -
v_gene: TRBV2